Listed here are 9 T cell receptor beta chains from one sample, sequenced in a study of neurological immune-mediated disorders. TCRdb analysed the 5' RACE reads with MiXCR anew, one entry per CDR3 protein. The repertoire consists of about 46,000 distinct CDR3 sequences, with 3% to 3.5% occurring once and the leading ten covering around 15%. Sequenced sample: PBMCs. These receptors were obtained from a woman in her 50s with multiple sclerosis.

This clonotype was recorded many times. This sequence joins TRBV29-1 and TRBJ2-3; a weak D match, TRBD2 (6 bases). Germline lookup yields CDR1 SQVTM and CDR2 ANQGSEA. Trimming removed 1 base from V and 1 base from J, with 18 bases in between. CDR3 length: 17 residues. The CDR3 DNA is TGCAGCGTTGAAGGAGCGGGTGGACTCGGAGGCACAGATACGCAGTATTTT. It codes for CSVEGAGGLGGTDTQYF.

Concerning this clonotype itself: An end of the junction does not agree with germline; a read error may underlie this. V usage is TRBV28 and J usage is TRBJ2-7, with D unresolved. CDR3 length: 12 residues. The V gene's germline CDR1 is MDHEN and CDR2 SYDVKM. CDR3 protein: CDSSLAGYEQYF. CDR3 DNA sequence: TGTGACAGCAGTTTGGCCGGCTACGAGCAGTACTTC.

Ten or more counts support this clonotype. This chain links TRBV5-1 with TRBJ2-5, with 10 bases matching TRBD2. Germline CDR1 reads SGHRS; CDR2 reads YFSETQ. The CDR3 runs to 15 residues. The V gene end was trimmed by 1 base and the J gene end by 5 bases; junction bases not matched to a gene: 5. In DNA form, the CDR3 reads TGCGCCAGCAGCTTGCTACTAGCGGGGAGGGAGACCCAGTACTTC. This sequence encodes CASSLLLAGRETQYF.

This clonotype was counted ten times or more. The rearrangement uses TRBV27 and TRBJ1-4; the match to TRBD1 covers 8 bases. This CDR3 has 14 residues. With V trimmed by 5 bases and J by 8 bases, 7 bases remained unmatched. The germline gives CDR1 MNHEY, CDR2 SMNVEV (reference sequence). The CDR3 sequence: CASSPGTGREKLFF. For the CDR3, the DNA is TGTGCCAGCAGTCCGGGGACAGGTAGAGAAAAACTGTTTTTT.

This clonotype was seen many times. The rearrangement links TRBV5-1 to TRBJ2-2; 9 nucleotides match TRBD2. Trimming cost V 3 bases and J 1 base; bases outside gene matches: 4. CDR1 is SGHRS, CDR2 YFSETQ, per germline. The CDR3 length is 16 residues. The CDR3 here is CASSSEAGGNTGELFF. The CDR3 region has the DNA TGCGCCAGCAGCTCAGAAGCGGGGGGGAACACCGGGGAGCTGTTTTTT.

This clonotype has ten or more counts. The CDR3: CASSPPGGYETQYF. CDR3 sequence (DNA): TGTGCCAGCAGTCCCCCGGGAGGGTATGAGACCCAGTACTTC. The chain carries TRBV12-3 or TRBV12-4 and TRBJ2-5; 8 bases fit TRBD2. Losses at the gene ends were 5 bases for V and 5 bases for J; bases not matched to a gene: 7. The CDR3 consists of 14 residues.

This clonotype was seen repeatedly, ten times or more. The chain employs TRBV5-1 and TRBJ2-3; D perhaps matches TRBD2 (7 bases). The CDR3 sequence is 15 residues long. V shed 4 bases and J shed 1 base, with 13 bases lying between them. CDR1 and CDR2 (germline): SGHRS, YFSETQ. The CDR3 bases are TGCGCCAGCAGCACACGGGGGGCTGGCACAGATACGCAGTATTTT. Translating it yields CASSTRGAGTDTQYF. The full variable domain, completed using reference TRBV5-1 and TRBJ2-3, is KAGVTQTPRYLIKTRGQQVTLSCSPISGHRSVSWYQQTPGQGLQFLFEYFSETQRNKGNFPGRFSGRQFSNSRSEMNVSTLELGDSALYLCASSTRGAGTDTQYFGPGTRLTVL.

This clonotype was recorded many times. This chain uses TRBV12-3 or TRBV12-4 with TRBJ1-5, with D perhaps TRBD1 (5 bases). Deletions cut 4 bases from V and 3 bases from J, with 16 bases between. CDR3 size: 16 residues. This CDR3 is CASSSPEGRINQPQHF. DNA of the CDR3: TGTGCCAGCAGTTCTCCCGAGGGACGGATCAATCAGCCCCAGCATTTT.

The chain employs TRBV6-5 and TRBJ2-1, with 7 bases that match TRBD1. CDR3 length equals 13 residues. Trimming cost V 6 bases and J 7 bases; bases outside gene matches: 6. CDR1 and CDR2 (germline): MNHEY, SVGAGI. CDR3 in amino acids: CASRGDRSNEQFF. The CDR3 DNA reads TGTGCCAGCAGGGGGGACAGATCGAATGAGCAGTTCTTC.